What follows are 22 T cell receptor beta chains derived from one specimen sequenced in a study of beta chain features in type 1 diabetes. The sequenced template was cDNA made from the entire isolated RNA. Clones were sequenced by immunoSEQ multiplex PCR, and TCRdb holds only the in-frame ones, with some missing. Among 130,000 to 150,000 clones listed, roughly 53% were seen once. Sequencing was done on a sample of Tregs from blood. Receptors were obtained from a man aged 18 to 29 in good health.

This clone was observed a handful of times. The chain recombines TRBV5-4 with TRBJ2-7; a possible D gene is TRBD1 (6 bases). The germline CDR1 and CDR2 sequences are SGHNT and YYREEE (reference sequence). The CDR3 contains 15 residues. V gave up 2 bases and J gave up 6 bases, with 18 bases separating them. CDR3 in amino acids: CASSLQGHRFSEQYF. DNA of the CDR3: TGTGCCAGCAGCTTACAGGGACATCGATTCTCCGAGCAGTACTTC. Variable domain in full (rest from reference TRBV5-4 and TRBJ2-7): ETGVTQSPTHLIKTRGQQVTLRCSSQSGHNTVSWYQQALGQGPQFIFQYYREEENGRGNFPPRFSGLQFPNYSSELNVNALELDDSALYLCASSLQGHRFSEQYFGPGTRLTVT.

This clone was observed a few times. V is TRBV2 and J is TRBJ2-1; tentatively, D is TRBD2 (7 bases). V was cut by 7 bases and J by 5 bases, with 18 bases left in between. There are 15 residues in the CDR3. Looked up from germline, CDR1 is SNHLY and CDR2 is FYNNEI. The CDR3 loop reads CASKSGGGFNNEQFF. The DNA of the CDR3 is TGTGCCAGCAAATCTGGCGGGGGCTTCAACAATGAGCAGTTCTTC.

J is TRBJ1-5 and V is TRBV4-2; 7 nucleotides agree with TRBD1. Trimming cost V 2 bases and J 4 bases; bases outside gene matches: 5. In germline, CDR1 is LGHNA, CDR2 YNFKEQ. This CDR3 region has 15 residues. The chain's CDR3 is CASSQRDRSNQPQHF. The CDR3 DNA is TGTGCCAGCAGCCAACGGGACAGATCGAATCAGCCCCAGCATTTT.

The sample holds a few counts of this clone. The chain joins TRBV7-2 to TRBJ2-5; unclear D gene. From germline, CDR1 is SGHTA and CDR2 FQGNSA. The CDR3 length is 13 residues. Trimming shortened V by 2 bases and J by 4 bases, and 8 bases separated the two germline ends. The CDR3 loop is CASSLRVGETQYF. DNA of the CDR3: TGTGCCAGCAGCTTACGGGTTGGAGAGACCCAGTACTTC.

This clone was observed a handful of times. The chain joins TRBV7-3 to TRBJ2-1; TRBD2 aligns across 9 bases. This CDR3 has 16 residues. After removal of 5 bases from V and 4 bases from J, the junction contained 9 bases not matched to a gene. Germline loops: CDR1 SGHTA, CDR2 FQGTGA. CDR3 sequence: CASSPNLAGNYNEQFF. CDR3 sequence (DNA): TGTGCCAGCAGCCCCAACCTAGCGGGAAATTACAATGAGCAGTTCTTC.

This clone was counted only a few times. DNA of the CDR3: TGTGCCAGCTCACAGCGACAGCTCAATGAAAAACTGTTTTTT. Its protein product is CASSQRQLNEKLFF. The chain uses TRBV18 and TRBJ1-4, with D possibly being TRBD1 (5 bases). Looked up from germline, CDR1 is KGHSH and CDR2 is LQKENI. The CDR3 runs to 14 residues. Trimming pared 4 bases from V and 5 bases from J, leaving 11 bases between.

The rearrangement links TRBV7-3 to TRBJ1-1; TRBD1 matches at 7 bases. Trimming at V came to 4 bases and at J to 5 bases, leaving 4 bases not matched to a gene. The CDR3 extends over 13 amino acids. CDR1 and CDR2 (germline): SGHTA, FQGTGA. CDR3 sequence: CASSSIQGTEAFF. The DNA of the CDR3 is TGTGCCAGCAGCTCAATACAGGGGACTGAAGCTTTCTTT.

The chain joins TRBV7-3 to TRBJ2-1; D not resolved. The ends were cut back, 8 bases at V and 8 bases at J, with 16 bases in the middle. The CDR3 is made up of 13 amino acids. CDR1 is SGHTA, CDR2 FQGTGA, per germline. DNA for the CDR3: TGTGCCAGCGCAAAAAGCCCAGGATATGAGCAGTTCTTC. Its translation is CASAKSPGYEQFF.

CDR3 sequence: CASSFSQDSPLHF. The CDR3 DNA reads TGTGCCAGCAGCTTTTCGCAGGATTCACCCCTCCACTTT. The chain recombines TRBV7-9 with TRBJ1-6; D ambiguous. The germline V gene has CDR1 SEHNR and CDR2 FQNEAQ (reference sequence). Trimming took off 3 bases at V and 8 bases at J, with 8 bases between the two ends. This CDR3 comprises 13 residues.

This clone was found a few times. This chain joins TRBV28 and TRBJ1-1, with 7 nucleotides matching TRBD1. The length of the CDR3 is 12 residues. Germline trimming cut 10 bases from V and 0 bases from J; bases unmatched to any gene: 2. Germline V CDR1 and CDR2: MDHEN, SYDVKM. The CDR3 nucleotides are TGTGCCACAGGGACAGTGAACACTGAAGCTTTCTTT. Translation: CATGTVNTEAFF.

This clone turned up a few times. The rearrangement joins TRBV28 to TRBJ2-1; 9 bases line up with TRBD1. Germline-derived CDR1 and CDR2 are MDHEN and SYDVKM. This CDR3 spans 13 amino acids. The V and J ends lost 6 bases and 9 bases, in that order; junction bases with no gene match: 6. The CDR3 sequence is CASRGTGRSEQFF. CDR3 DNA: TGTGCCAGCAGGGGGACAGGGCGGAGTGAGCAGTTCTTC.

V usage is TRBV30 and J usage is TRBJ2-3; unclear D gene. The CDR3 consists of 11 residues. V shed 1 base and J shed 6 bases, with 5 bases lying between them. From germline, CDR1 is GTSNPN and CDR2 SVGIG (reference sequence). The CDR3 DNA follows: TGTGCCTGGAGTGCTAGGGATACGCAGTATTTT. It specifies CAWSARDTQYF.

The gene calls are TRBV7-9 and TRBJ1-4; 8 bases align to TRBD1. V shed 4 bases, J shed 7 bases, and the junction held 5 bases outside the gene matches. The CDR3 runs to 14 residues. CDR1 SEHNR and CDR2 FQNEAQ come from the germline V gene (reference sequence). In nucleotides, the CDR3 is TGTGCCAGCAGCTGGACAGGGATGGGTGAAAAACTGTTTTTT. Translated: CASSWTGMGEKLFF.

V usage is TRBV7-9 and J usage is TRBJ2-7, with 9 bases identical to TRBD1. The germline gives CDR1 SEHNR, CDR2 FQNEAQ (reference sequence). Unmatched junction bases numbered 6, after V lost 0 bases and J lost 3 bases. CDR3 length equals 16 residues. CDR3 in DNA: TGTGCCAGCAGCTTAGCGCCCGGGACAGGGAACTACGAGCAGTACTTC. Translation: CASSLAPGTGNYEQYF.

This clone has more than one count but fewer than ten. The V call is TRBV6-1, the J call TRBJ2-7, with 9 bases identical to TRBD1. The germline gives CDR1 MNHNS, CDR2 SASEGT. Germline trimming cut 4 bases from V and 7 bases from J; bases unmatched to any gene: 5. The length of the CDR3 is 13 residues. The CDR3: CASSVGTGREQYF. The CDR3 DNA reads as TGTGCCAGCAGTGTAGGGACAGGGAGGGAGCAGTACTTC.

Only a few counts were recorded for this clone. This sequence joins TRBV18 and TRBJ2-2; D remains unclear. Between the trimmed V and J ends, which lost 2 bases and 9 bases, there was a span of 13 bases. The CDR3 length is 14 residues. Per germline, CDR1 KGHSH and CDR2 LQKENI. CDR3 residues: CASSPSVVQRELFF. As DNA, the CDR3 is TGTGCCAGCTCACCATCAGTCGTACAGCGGGAGCTGTTTTTT.

CDR3 in amino acids: CASSTYDRGLEAFF. The CDR3 bases are TGTGCCAGTAGCACCTACGACAGGGGGCTTGAAGCTTTCTTT. This chain joins TRBV19 and TRBJ1-1; 10 nucleotides match TRBD1. Losses at the gene ends were 6 bases for V and 7 bases for J; bases not matched to a gene: 8. Germline assignment: CDR1 LNHDA and CDR2 SQIVND (reference sequence). The CDR3 extends over 14 amino acids.

This clone occurred a few times. J is TRBJ2-1 and V is TRBV11-1, with TRBD1 matching over 9 bases. This CDR3 has 15 residues. Germline values: CDR1 SGHAT, CDR2 FQDESV (reference sequence). The ends lost 8 bases at V and 4 bases at J; junction bases unmatched: 9. As DNA, the CDR3 is TGTGCCAGCCGCAGACTGACAGGGGGATACAATGAGCAGTTCTTC. This encodes CASRRLTGGYNEQFF.

This clone occurred a few times. The genes are TRBV29-1 and TRBJ2-1, with TRBD1 matching 7 bases. The CDR3 totals 13 residues. The germline V gene encodes CDR1 SQVTM and CDR2 ANQGSEA. V trimming: 3 bases; J trimming: 3 bases; junction bases outside the gene matches: 2. The CDR3 protein is CSVEGQLYNEQFF. The DNA for the CDR3 is TGCAGCGTTGAGGGACAGCTCTACAATGAGCAGTTCTTC.

Note on this clone: This specimen includes other DNA sequences encoding the same CDR3. The chain joins TRBV7-2 to TRBJ2-5; 7 nucleotides agree with TRBD1. This CDR3 spans 14 amino acids. The germline V gene encodes CDR1 SGHTA and CDR2 FQGNSA. The junction had 5 bases not matched to a gene; V was cut back by 5 bases and J by 2 bases. CDR3 DNA: TGTGCCAGCAGCCGGGACAGAACTCAAGAGACCCAGTACTTC. Protein product: CASSRDRTQETQYF.

V usage is TRBV28 and J usage is TRBJ1-1; TRBD1 might be the D (5 bases). This CDR3 contains 12 residues. Deletions cut 4 bases from V and 4 bases from J, with 7 bases between. CDR1 is MDHEN and CDR2 is SYDVKM in the germline V gene. In nucleotides, the CDR3 is TGTGCCAGCAGTTCCAGGGTCACTGAAGCTTTCTTT. Protein: CASSSRVTEAFF.

CDR3 sequence (DNA): TGTGCCAGCAGTTTCTCGGGGGGACAAGAGACCCAGTACTTC. It is translated as CASSFSGGQETQYF. This chain connects TRBV27 to TRBJ2-5; TRBD2 aligns across 7 bases. The CDR3 has 14 amino acids. V shed 3 bases and J 2 bases; nucleotides not matched to a gene: 3. Germline V lookup: CDR1 MNHEY, CDR2 SMNVEV (reference sequence).